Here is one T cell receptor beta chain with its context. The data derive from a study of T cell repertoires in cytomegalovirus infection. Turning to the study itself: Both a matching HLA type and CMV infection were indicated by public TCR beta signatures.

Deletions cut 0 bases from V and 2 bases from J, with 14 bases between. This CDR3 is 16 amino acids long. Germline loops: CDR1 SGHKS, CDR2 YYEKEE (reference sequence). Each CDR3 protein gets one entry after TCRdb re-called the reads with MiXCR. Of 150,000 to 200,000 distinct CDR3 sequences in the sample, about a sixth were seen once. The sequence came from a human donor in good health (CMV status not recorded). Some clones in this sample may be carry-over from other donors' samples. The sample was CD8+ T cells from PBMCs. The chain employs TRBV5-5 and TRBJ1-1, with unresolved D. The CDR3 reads CASSLAKPGSNTEAFF. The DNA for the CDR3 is TGTGCCAGCAGCTTGGCCAAACCGGGGAGTAACACTGAAGCTTTCTTT.